This T cell receptor beta chain was sequenced during a study of T-cell reconstitution after alpha-beta-depleted transplantation in children. The sample holds a few counts of this clonotype. What it binds is unknown. V shed 4 bases and J 5 bases; nucleotides not matched to a gene: 10. The germline gives CDR1 SGHRS, CDR2 YFSETQ. This CDR3 has 15 amino acids. Study-wide results and limits: The authors attributed T-cell counts and diversity one year after transplant mostly to newly produced T cells.

Preparation of the TCRbeta library involved a method that used unique molecular identifiers. TCRdb used MiXCR to reprocess the PCR reads, holding one entry per CDR3 protein. The table has a few hundred thousand distinct CDR3 sequences, approximately 12% seen once. The TCR comes from a male patient between 5 and 17 years old who had a stem cell transplant for acute myeloid leukemia, so the T cells may come from the graft donor. V and J are TRBV5-1 and TRBJ1-2; 8 positions agree with TRBD1. This sample comprised PBMCs, mostly from graft donor cells, obtained 360 days after TCRalphabeta/CD19-depleted stem cell transplant. CDR3 sequence (DNA): TGCGCCAGCAGCCCGGCCGGGACAGGACAGTATGGCTACACCTTC. It specifies CASSPAGTGQYGYTF.